This section outlines one TCR beta chain sequence together with its context. Antigen unknown. Looked up from germline, CDR1 is MNHEY and CDR2 is SVGAGI. V dropped 7 bases and J dropped 10 bases, with 20 bases sitting between them. The length of the CDR3 is 14 residues. This record comes from a study of T cell responses to AZD1222 COVID-19 vaccine. Study findings and constraints: Dominant at 160-218 and 743-854, vaccine-associated CD4 TCRs also spanned spike.

Sequenced by immunoSEQ multiplex PCR; TCRdb stores in-frame clones only, minus some. The sample contains around 140,000 clones, more than 90% of which appear only once. The sample was peripheral blood, taken on day 0 of AZD1222 vaccination. V is TRBV6-5 and J is TRBJ2-1, with D perhaps matching TRBD1 (6 bases). This clonotype was obtained from an adult in good health. Here the CDR3 reads CASTWGPPSREQFF. The CDR3 nucleotides are TGTGCCAGCACCTGGGGGCCCCCCTCCCGGGAGCAGTTCTTC.